This paragraph covers one T cell receptor (beta chain) sequence. Its specificity is not known. This sample stems from a study of OX40 agonist ivuxolimab in advanced cancers. In the study overall: Patients assigned to dose escalation were diagnosed with hepatocellular carcinoma, melanoma, renal cell or head and neck cancer. Overall study results and limits: Low normalized T-cell clonal expansion also characterized some of the nonresponders. CD4+ and CD8+ T cells in blood underwent clonal expansion by week 6 at 0.1 to 3.0 mg/kg.

Sequencing used immunoSEQ multiplex PCR; TCRdb keeps in-frame clones, though not all of them. Here the sample spans 40,000 to 45,000 clones, around 80% being singletons. Sampled blood was obtained at baseline, cycle 4 day 1, and cycle 7 day 1. The sequencing used CD4+ or CD8+ T cells sorted from blood, collected in a trial of the OX40 agonist ivuxolimab. The clonotype was recovered from an adult with an advanced solid tumor such as melanoma, head and neck, liver or kidney cancer.

CDR3: CASSQGGGPHEQYF. The DNA for the CDR3 is TGTGCCAGCAGCCAGGGGGGAGGGCCCCACGAGCAGTACTTC. The chain links TRBV7-3 to TRBJ2-7; D may correspond to TRBD1 or TRBD2 (7 bases each). Per the germline V gene, CDR1 is SGHTA and CDR2 is FQGTGA. The CDR3 loop spans 14 amino acids. Trimming stripped 5 bases from V and 5 bases from J, with 16 bases between.